This T cell receptor (beta chain) originates from a study of T cell changes during pregnancy in multiple sclerosis. The germline gives CDR1 SGHTA, CDR2 FQGNSA. The CDR3 is 11 residues long. The V end lost 3 bases, the J end lost 6 bases, and 6 bases lay between the germline ends. Generated by immunoSEQ multiplex PCR, the TCRdb table keeps only in-frame clones and is missing some. The sample holds 30,000 to 40,000 clones, around 93% seen once. The sequence was obtained from a female donor with multiple sclerosis, enrolled in a pregnancy study. The source was CD4+ T cells from peripheral blood mononuclear cells, collected in the second trimester of pregnancy. The gene calls are TRBV7-2 and TRBJ2-7; D not certain. Here the CDR3 DNA reads TGTGCCAGCAGCTTGGAGTTCGAGCAGTACTTC. It codes for CASSLEFEQYF.